The source of this TCR beta chain is a study of blood T cell repertoires in COVID-19. Whole-study context: Material from acute and convalescent COVID-19 was sourced from the United States, Italy and Spain. T cells, B-cell-depleted T cells, or PBMCs provided the cDNA or gDNA that served as material.

The CDR3 runs 16 residues. V gave up 4 bases and J gave up 8 bases, with 21 bases separating them. Germline V lookup: CDR1 SEHNR, CDR2 FQNEAQ (reference sequence). Authors' analysis steps: Estimates of nucleated cell counts were drawn from the amplification of reference gene primers. Assay used: immunoSEQ multiplex PCR; TCRdb lists only in-frame clones, some missing. The V and J calls and clone size are taken from that table; D and trimming were inferred from the DNA. The table records some 450,000 clones, 80% to 90% of them present only once. Seattle patients were enrolled during active infection and followed longitudinally.

The clonotype comes from a man between 18 and 29 years old with COVID-19, enrolled during active disease. The sequenced material came from peripheral blood. The genes are TRBV7-9 and TRBJ2-1, with D possibly TRBD2 on 5 matching bases. The CDR3 nucleotides are TGTGCCAGCAGCTCGCTAAAGAGCTCGGGGTTCTATGAGCAGTTCTTC. It codes for CASSSLKSSGFYEQFF.